What follows are 18 T cell receptor beta chains derived from one specimen sequenced in a study of blood T cell repertoires in COVID-19 (dated by TCRdb to between 2020 and 2021). The method was the immunoSEQ multiplex PCR assay. The immuneACCESS repertoire file appears here via TCRdb, limited to in-frame rearrangements. These files lack a portion of the clones; in checked studies, under half of the deficit traces to unresolved V genes, and the cause of the others is not known. Counted in this sample were nearly 400,000 clones; just under 90% of them appeared once. Of the sample, around 1.7% is held by the ten largest clones. Sequencing was done on a sample of PBMCs or T cells enriched from blood (not recorded which). The receptors come from a woman in her thirties who had recovered from COVID-19.

CDR3: CASSPGLAGGTDTQYF. The CDR3 region has the DNA TGTGCCAGTAGTCCCGGACTAGCGGGAGGAACAGATACGCAGTATTTT. The V and J genes are TRBV19 and TRBJ2-3; the match to TRBD2 covers 14 bases. CDR1 and CDR2 (germline): LNHDA, SQIVND (reference sequence). The CDR3 is 16 residues long. J lost 3 bases, V lost 5 bases, and 4 bases had no gene match.

The rearrangement joins TRBV28 to TRBJ1-5, with TRBD1 matching over 8 bases. The CDR3 covers 14 residues. Looked up from germline, CDR1 is MDHEN and CDR2 is SYDVKM. With V trimmed by 6 bases and J by 6 bases, 7 bases remained unmatched. The CDR3 sequence is CASRLQGGGQPQHF. CDR3 nucleotide sequence: TGTGCCAGCAGACTACAGGGGGGAGGTCAGCCCCAGCATTTT.

The chain employs TRBV6-5 and TRBJ2-3, with TRBD1 as a possible D gene (6 bases). The V gene's germline CDR1 is MNHEY and CDR2 SVGAGI. CDR3 length: 15 amino acids. V was trimmed by 6 bases and J by 2 bases, leaving 15 bases between them. CDR3 loop: CASSEGTSDTDTQYF. For the CDR3, the DNA is TGTGCCAGCAGCGAGGGGACATCCGACACAGATACGCAGTATTTT.

This chain uses TRBV5-4 with TRBJ2-7; TRBD1 matches at 7 bases. Germline V gene sequence: CDR1 SGHNT, CDR2 YYREEE (reference sequence). This CDR3 comprises 14 residues. V lost 4 bases, J lost 1 base, and 5 bases stayed unmatched. The CDR3 nucleotides read TGTGCCAGCAGCCCCTACAGGGGTTCCTACGAGCAGTACTTC. Translated, it gives CASSPYRGSYEQYF. The full variable domain, with the rest looked up from reference TRBV5-4 and TRBJ2-7, is ETGVTQSPTHLIKTRGQQVTLRCSSQSGHNTVSWYQQALGQGPQFIFQYYREEENGRGNFPPRFSGLQFPNYSSELNVNALELDDSALYLCASSPYRGSYEQYFGPGTRLTVT.

The chain carries TRBV15 and TRBJ2-3; TRBD1 matches 7 bases. The junction had 4 bases not matched to a gene; V was cut back by 5 bases and J by 2 bases. Germline V gene data show CDR1 as LNHNV and CDR2 as YYDKDF (reference sequence). The length of the CDR3 is 14 residues. The CDR3 bases are TGTGCCACCAGCCCAGGGGGAAACACAGATACGCAGTATTTT. It yields the protein CATSPGGNTDTQYF.

The chain uses TRBV27 and TRBJ2-7, with 7 bases fitting TRBD2. Trimming cost V 3 bases and J 3 bases; bases outside gene matches: 8. This CDR3 comprises 15 residues. Germline lookup yields CDR1 MNHEY and CDR2 SMNVEV (reference sequence). The CDR3 nucleotides read TGTGCCAGCAGTTTTAGGGCTAGCGGAAACTACGAGCAGTACTTC. Its protein is CASSFRASGNYEQYF.

This clone has just a few counts. The chain employs TRBV6-5 and TRBJ2-7; 7 nucleotides align to TRBD2. The CDR3 totals 15 residues. Germline assignment: CDR1 MNHEY and CDR2 SVGAGI. The trim removed 8 bases at V and 1 base at J, leaving 11 bases unmatched. CDR3: CASRARASGSYEQYF. Here the CDR3 DNA reads TGTGCCAGCCGGGCGCGGGCTAGCGGTTCCTACGAGCAGTACTTC.

The chain combines TRBV6-5 with TRBJ2-7; D remains ambiguous. Trimming shortened V by 7 bases and J by 2 bases, and 9 bases separated the two germline ends. The CDR3 has 12 residues. Germline V lookup: CDR1 MNHEY, CDR2 SVGAGI. Here the CDR3 reads CASMYGAYEQYF. In DNA form, the CDR3 reads TGTGCCAGCATGTACGGTGCCTACGAGCAGTACTTC.

V is TRBV4-2 and J is TRBJ1-1; 7 bases fit TRBD1. V lost 4 bases, J lost 5 bases, and 10 bases stayed unmatched. The CDR3 is 15 residues long. In germline, CDR1 is LGHNA, CDR2 YNFKEQ. CDR3 in DNA: TGTGCCAGCAGCCCGAACAGGGGTGGGAAGACTGAAGCTTTCTTT. It translates to CASSPNRGGKTEAFF.

The chain couples TRBV19 to TRBJ2-2, with 13 bases fitting TRBD2. The CDR3 runs to 19 residues. The V gene's germline CDR1 is LNHDA and CDR2 SQIVND (reference sequence). Trimming took 5 bases from V and 0 from J; bases not matched to a gene: 9. The DNA of the CDR3 is TGTGCCAGTAGTGTGGGGACTAGCGGGACTTTCGCGAACACCGGGGAGCTGTTTTTT. This gives the protein CASSVGTSGTFANTGELFF.

The chain recombines TRBV28 with TRBJ2-5; a weak D match, TRBD2 (6 bases). The germline V and J ends were trimmed by 6 bases and 2 bases, with 16 bases remaining between them. CDR1 MDHEN and CDR2 SYDVKM come from the germline V gene. This CDR3 contains 15 residues. For the CDR3, the DNA is TGTGCCAGCAGCGCGGGGACTGCGCGTCAAGAGACCCAGTACTTC. Translated, it gives CASSAGTARQETQYF.

This chain links TRBV24-1 with TRBJ1-5; TRBD1 is a possible D gene (6 bases). The V gene lost 3 bases and the J gene lost 1 base, with 12 bases spanning the gap. The CDR3 length is 16 residues. CDR1 KGHDR and CDR2 SFDVKD come from the germline V gene. The chain's CDR3 is CATSDRGGKSNQPQHF. The CDR3 DNA sequence: TGTGCCACCAGTGATAGGGGGGGTAAAAGCAATCAGCCCCAGCATTTT.

The CDR3 coding sequence is TGTGCTAGTGGTTTGGTACTGGGACAGGGTATATCCAATCAGCCCCAGCATTTT. The encoded protein is CASGLVLGQGISNQPQHF. This chain links TRBV12-5 with TRBJ1-5, with TRBD1 identical over 9 bases. V lost 0 bases and J lost 3; bases outside the gene matches: 9. Germline V gene sequence: CDR1 LGHNT, CDR2 FRNRAP. The CDR3 is made up of 18 amino acids.

The chain employs TRBV29-1 and TRBJ1-1; 7 positions match TRBD1. The CDR3 length is 14 residues. The J segment lost 1 base and the V segment lost 4 bases, leaving 6 bases of the junction unmatched. Germline V lookup: CDR1 SQVTM, CDR2 ANQGSEA. The CDR3 protein is CSVGGTVTNTEAFF. In nucleotides, the CDR3 is TGCAGCGTTGGGGGGACAGTGACGAACACTGAAGCTTTCTTT.

The chain joins TRBV5-5 to TRBJ1-1, with a weak D call TRBD1 (6 bases). CDR3 length: 13 residues. Trimming cost V 0 bases and J 7 bases, with 10 bases left between them. Germline assignment: CDR1 SGHKS and CDR2 YYEKEE (reference sequence). The CDR3 DNA follows: TGTGCCAGCAGCTTGGACAGGGTCAATGAAGCTTTCTTT. Its protein is CASSLDRVNEAFF.

The J gene is TRBJ2-5, the V gene TRBV27, with D tentatively TRBD2 (7 bases). The V end was cut by 5 bases, the J end by 2 bases, with 18 bases between. CDR1 is MNHEY, CDR2 SMNVEV, per germline (reference sequence). The CDR3 totals 16 residues. The CDR3 nucleotides are TGTGCCAGCAGTCCCCTCGCGGGGGCCTTACAAGAGACCCAGTACTTC. It encodes CASSPLAGALQETQYF.

This chain connects TRBV4-2 to TRBJ1-5; no clear D gene. The CDR3 totals 13 residues. The V end was cut by 0 bases, the J end by 7 bases, with 7 bases between. Looked up from germline, CDR1 is LGHNA and CDR2 is YNFKEQ. The CDR3 bases are TGTGCCAGCAGCCAAGATGCAGCGCAGCCCCAGCATTTT. It is translated as CASSQDAAQPQHF.

V gene TRBV7-9 combines with J gene TRBJ2-3, with 9 bases fitting TRBD1. The germline CDR1 and CDR2 sequences are SEHNR and FQNEAQ (reference sequence). After removal of 5 bases from V and 6 bases from J, the junction contained 9 bases not matched to a gene. The CDR3 loop spans 15 amino acids. The CDR3 reads CASSQTQGAGDTQYF. DNA of the CDR3: TGTGCCAGCAGCCAGACACAGGGGGCAGGGGATACGCAGTATTTT.